The 18 T cell receptor beta chains presented below share a single source sample, sequenced in a study of radiotherapy plus CTLA-4 blockade in lung cancer. TCRdb keeps only in-frame clones here, not all; method: immunoSEQ multiplex PCR. The sample has approximately 73,000 clones, 80% to 90% seen once; the top ten hold 35% to 45%. Sequencing used peripheral blood, obtained from a patient treated with radiotherapy plus ipilimumab. The receptor set was obtained from a human donor with non-small cell lung cancer that progressed on radiotherapy plus ipilimumab.

V and J are TRBV28 and TRBJ2-7; 10 positions match TRBD1. J lost 5 bases, V lost 5 bases, and 9 bases had no gene match. CDR3 length: 15 amino acids. Germline-derived CDR1 and CDR2 are MDHEN and SYDVKM. Here the CDR3 DNA reads TGTGCCAGCAGTACCCGGGACAGGGGCTGGAACGAGCAGTACTTC. Translation gives CASSTRDRGWNEQYF.

The V gene is TRBV2, the J gene TRBJ2-2, with 8 bases lining up with TRBD1. This CDR3 spans 14 amino acids. Unmatched junction bases numbered 4, after V lost 4 bases and J lost 6 bases. Germline loops: CDR1 SNHLY, CDR2 FYNNEI. The CDR3 here is CASSATGAAGELFF. The CDR3 coding sequence is TGTGCCAGCAGTGCGACAGGGGCTGCCGGGGAGCTGTTTTTT.

This clone was seen a few times. The chain has TRBV19 and TRBJ2-7, with a possible D match to TRBD1 (6 bases). The CDR3 contains 15 residues. V was pared by 3 bases and J by 0 bases, with 12 bases between. Germline assignment: CDR1 LNHDA and CDR2 SQIVND (reference sequence). The CDR3 is CASSMGALDSYEQYF. The DNA for the CDR3 is TGTGCCAGTAGTATGGGGGCCCTAGACTCCTACGAGCAGTACTTC.

The chain links TRBV28 to TRBJ1-2; D is possibly TRBD1 (6 bases). Germline values: CDR1 MDHEN, CDR2 SYDVKM. The CDR3 spans 16 residues. V lost 4 bases and J lost 4, with 19 bases in between. The CDR3 reads CASSSPRGYRAYGYTF. CDR3 nucleotide sequence: TGTGCCAGCAGTTCGCCACGGGGGTACAGGGCCTATGGCTACACCTTC.

This rearrangement joins TRBV5-1 to TRBJ2-5; 10 bases line up with TRBD2. This CDR3 is built from 14 residues. Germline V CDR1 and CDR2: SGHRS, YFSETQ. Germline trimming cut 7 bases from V and 4 bases from J; bases unmatched to any gene: 7. CDR3 nucleotides: TGCGCCAGCGGGCCCGGGACTAGCGCAGAGACCCAGTACTTC. Translation gives CASGPGTSAETQYF.

The CDR3 sequence: CASSLTLTPGTGREKLFF. CDR3 nucleotides: TGCGCCAGCAGCTTGACTTTGACCCCAGGGACAGGGAGAGAAAAACTGTTTTTT. The V call is TRBV5-1, the J call TRBJ1-4; 9 positions match TRBD1. Germline assignment: CDR1 SGHRS and CDR2 YFSETQ. The CDR3 sequence is 18 residues long. Trimming removed 1 base from V and 8 bases from J; junction bases left unmatched: 15.

Regarding this clone: A junction boundary mismatches the germline segment, possibly from a read error. The chain has TRBV7-2 and TRBJ2-3, with 8 bases matching TRBD2. Germline-derived CDR1 and CDR2 are SGHTA and FQGNSA. The CDR3 has 14 residues. The CDR3 nucleotides read TGTGCCAGCAGGTTAGCGGGATTGACAGATACGCAGTATTTT. This translates into CASRLAGLTDTQYF. Based on the CDR3 plus reference TRBV7-2 and TRBJ2-3, the full variable domain is GAGVSQSPSNKVTEKGKDVELRCDPISGHTALYWYRQSLGQGLEFLIYFQGNSAPDKSGLPSDRFSAERTGGSVSTLTIQRTQQEDSAVYLCASRLAGLTDTQYFGPGTRLTVL.

This clone has more than one count but fewer than ten. This chain joins TRBV28 and TRBJ1-4, with D hard to call. The CDR3 is 12 amino acids. The germline CDR1 and CDR2 sequences are MDHEN and SYDVKM. Between the trimmed V and J ends, which lost 7 bases and 5 bases, there was a span of 8 bases. The CDR3 loop reads CASNPGNEKLFF. The CDR3, as DNA: TGTGCCAGCAACCCGGGAAATGAAAAACTGTTTTTT.

This clone was counted once. The V and J genes are TRBV2 and TRBJ1-4; D is possibly TRBD1 (5 bases). The CDR3 is 16 amino acids. CDR1 is SNHLY and CDR2 is FYNNEI in the germline V gene. V was clipped by 6 bases and J by 6 bases, with 20 bases between them. In DNA, the CDR3 is TGTGCCAGCAGCCTCAACCGGGACGCTGGGGATGAAAAACTGTTTTTT. Amino acids: CASSLNRDAGDEKLFF.

CDR3: CASSHEGANTGELFF. As DNA, the CDR3 is TGTGCCAGCAGCCATGAGGGGGCGAACACCGGGGAGCTGTTTTTT. The J gene is TRBJ2-2, the V gene TRBV5-4, with a tentative D call TRBD1 (6 bases). The CDR3 length is 15 residues. Trimming stripped 4 bases from V and 0 bases from J, with 10 bases between. Germline CDR1 SGHNT, CDR2 YYREEE (reference sequence).

V is TRBV7-2 and J is TRBJ2-7; 7 positions match TRBD1. The CDR3 is made up of 16 amino acids. The V gene end was trimmed by 5 bases and the J gene end by 5 bases; junction bases not matched to a gene: 15. Germline V CDR1 and CDR2: SGHTA, FQGNSA. The CDR3 coding sequence is TGTGCCAGCAGCCCCAAGAAGGGCAGGGGGTTCAACGAGCAGTACTTC. Translating gives CASSPKKGRGFNEQYF.

The V and J genes are TRBV2 and TRBJ2-1; no clear D. Germline CDR1 SNHLY, CDR2 FYNNEI. Trimming removed 6 bases from V and 5 bases from J, with 14 bases in between. CDR3 length equals 14 residues. The CDR3 is CASSPRLYDNEQFF. CDR3 nucleotides: TGTGCCAGCAGCCCCCGATTGTACGACAATGAGCAGTTCTTC.

The chain is built from TRBV7-6 and TRBJ2-1; D gene ambiguous. CDR1 SGHVS and CDR2 FNYEAQ come from the germline V gene. The CDR3 consists of 13 residues. V dropped 1 base and J dropped 6 bases, with 7 bases sitting between them. The CDR3 loop reads CASSLEGFNEQFF. CDR3 bases: TGTGCCAGCAGCTTAGAAGGGTTCAATGAGCAGTTCTTC.

The V call is TRBV7-2, the J call TRBJ2-7; 8 nucleotides match TRBD1. This CDR3 is built from 15 residues. Germline V gives CDR1 SGHTA, CDR2 FQGNSA. V was pared by 4 bases and J by 4 bases, with 9 bases of the junction left unmatched. The CDR3 DNA follows: TGTGCCAGCAGCTCCCAAACAGGGGGACCATACGAGCAGTACTTC. Its protein is CASSSQTGGPYEQYF.

The rearrangement links TRBV7-3 to TRBJ2-7, with TRBD2 identical over 11 bases. V was clipped by 4 bases and J by 6 bases; unmatched bases: 8. The germline V gene encodes CDR1 SGHTA and CDR2 FQGTGA. CDR3 length: 15 amino acids. In DNA form, the CDR3 reads TGTGCCAGCAGCTCGGGACTAGCGGCCTTCCGCGAGCAGTACTTC. Amino acids: CASSSGLAAFREQYF.

J is TRBJ2-1 and V is TRBV11-1; the D gene is possibly TRBD2 (6 bases). Germline V gene lookup returns CDR1 SGHAT and CDR2 FQDESV (reference sequence). V shed 1 base and J shed 8 bases, with 24 bases lying between them. The CDR3 runs to 18 residues. The CDR3 sequence: CASSLGGGGTTAFDEQFF. The CDR3 nucleotides are TGTGCCAGCAGCTTAGGAGGTGGGGGGACGACCGCCTTTGATGAGCAGTTCTTC.

The V call is TRBV11-3, the J call TRBJ1-3; 8 bases match TRBD1. The CDR3 spans 17 residues. With V trimmed by 4 bases and J by 3 bases, 11 bases remained unmatched. Germline V gives CDR1 SGHNT, CDR2 YENEEA. The CDR3 DNA reads as TGTGCCAGCAGCTCCCCGCCTCAGGGGGCGCGTGGAAACACCATATATTTT. Translation: CASSSPPQGARGNTIYF.

The chain is built from TRBV13 and TRBJ2-7, with D unresolved. This CDR3 comprises 12 residues. Trimming removed 4 bases at V and 3 bases at J, with 7 bases between. CDR1 is PRHDT, CDR2 FYEKMQ, per germline (reference sequence). CDR3 coding DNA: TGTGCCAGCAGCTCCACTCACTACGAGCAGTACTTC. It specifies CASSSTHYEQYF.